The next 7 T cell receptor beta chains were all read from a single sample in a study of control samples from healthy donors and cancer patients. Profiled with immunoSEQ multiplex PCR; TCRdb holds only in-frame clones, not every one. The table records fewer than 200,000 clones, over 95% of them present only once. The specimen was blood. All receptors derive from a woman in her twenties or thirties in good health.

The J gene is TRBJ2-4, the V gene TRBV20-1; D is unclear. The CDR3 contains 10 residues. The ends were cut back, 7 bases at V and 9 bases at J, with 10 bases in the middle. CDR1 is DFQATT, CDR2 SNEGSKA, per germline (reference sequence). The DNA of the CDR3 is TGCAGTGGTGGAGTGAGCATTCAGTACTTC. Protein product: CSGGVSIQYF.

The V gene is TRBV7-2, the J gene TRBJ1-1; no clear D. Trimming removed 2 bases from V and 0 bases from J, with 10 bases in between. The germline V gene has CDR1 SGHTA and CDR2 FQGNSA. This CDR3 spans 15 amino acids. Here the CDR3 DNA reads TGTGCCAGCAGCTTAAGGAGATTCATGAACACTGAAGCTTTCTTT. Protein: CASSLRRFMNTEAFF.

The CDR3 reads CASSALMINYGYTF. CDR3 nucleotides: TGTGCCAGCAGCGCGTTGATGATCAACTATGGCTACACCTTC. The genes are TRBV6-2 or TRBV6-3 and TRBJ1-2, with D unresolved. The CDR3 is 14 amino acids. Looked up from germline, CDR1 is MNHEY and CDR2 is SVGEGT. Trimming cost V 6 bases and J 2 bases, with 13 bases left between them.

V usage is TRBV9 and J usage is TRBJ2-2, with D possibly TRBD2 on 5 matching bases. The CDR3 contains 15 residues. Germline V gene lookup returns CDR1 SGDLS and CDR2 YYNGEE. V was cut by 4 bases and J by 12 bases, with 22 bases left in between. The CDR3 protein is CASSPRGLEPTKLFF. Written as DNA, the CDR3 is TGTGCCAGCAGCCCCCGCGGGTTGGAACCCACGAAGCTGTTTTTT.

This clone appeared a single time. The CDR3 DNA is TGTGCCAGCAGCTTGGCGAGCAGCTACAATGAGCAGTTCTTC. Protein sequence: CASSLASSYNEQFF. V gene TRBV5-6 combines with J gene TRBJ2-1; D ambiguous. There are 14 residues in the CDR3. The germline V gene has CDR1 SGHDT and CDR2 YYEEEE. The V gene lost 0 bases and the J gene lost 3 bases, with 7 bases spanning the gap.

J is TRBJ1-2 and V is TRBV28, with 7 bases matching TRBD1. The CDR3 loop spans 12 amino acids. Trimming cost V 8 bases and J 4 bases; bases outside gene matches: 4. Germline CDR1 is MDHEN and CDR2 is SYDVKM. The chain's CDR3 is CASSQGFYGYTF. The CDR3 nucleotides are TGTGCCAGCTCACAGGGGTTCTATGGCTACACCTTC.

This chain connects TRBV19 to TRBJ2-1; 10 nucleotides agree with TRBD1. Germline-derived CDR1 and CDR2 are LNHDA and SQIVND (reference sequence). V was clipped by 5 bases and J by 4 bases; unmatched bases: 2. This CDR3 region has 14 residues. The CDR3 here is CASSPGQGYNEQFF. In DNA, the CDR3 is TGTGCCAGTAGTCCGGGACAGGGGTACAATGAGCAGTTCTTC.